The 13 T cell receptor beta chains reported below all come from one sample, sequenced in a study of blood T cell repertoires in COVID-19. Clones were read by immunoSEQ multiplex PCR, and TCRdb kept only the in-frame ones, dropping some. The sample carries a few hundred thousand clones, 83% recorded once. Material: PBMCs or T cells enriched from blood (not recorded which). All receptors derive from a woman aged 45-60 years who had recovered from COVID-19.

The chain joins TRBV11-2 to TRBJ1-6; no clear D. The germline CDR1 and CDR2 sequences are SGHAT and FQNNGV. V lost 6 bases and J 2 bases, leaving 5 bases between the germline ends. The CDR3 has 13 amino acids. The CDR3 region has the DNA TGTGCCAGCAGTGAGACCTATAATTCACCCCTCCACTTT. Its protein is CASSETYNSPLHF.

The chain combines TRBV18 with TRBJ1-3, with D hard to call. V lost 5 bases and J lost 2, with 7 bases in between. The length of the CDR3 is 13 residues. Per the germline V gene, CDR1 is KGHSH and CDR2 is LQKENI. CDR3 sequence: CASSERAGNTIYF. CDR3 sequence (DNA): TGTGCCAGCTCAGAGAGGGCTGGAAACACCATATATTTT.

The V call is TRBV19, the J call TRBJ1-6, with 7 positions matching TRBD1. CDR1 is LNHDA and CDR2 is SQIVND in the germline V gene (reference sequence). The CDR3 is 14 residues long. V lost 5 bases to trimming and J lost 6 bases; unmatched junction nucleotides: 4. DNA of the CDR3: TGTGCCAGTAGTCCTCGGGACAGTAATTCACCCCTCCACTTT. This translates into CASSPRDSNSPLHF. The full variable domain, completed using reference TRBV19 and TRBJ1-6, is DGGITQSPKYLFRKEGQNVTLSCEQNLNHDAMYWYRQDPGQGLRLIYYSQIVNDFQKGDIAEGYSVSREKKESFPLTVTSAQKNPTAFYLCASSPRDSNSPLHFGNGTRLTVT.

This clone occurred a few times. The CDR3 protein is CASSLIRGNTGELFF. The CDR3 DNA follows: TGTGCCAGCAGCTTGATCAGGGGGAACACCGGGGAGCTGTTTTTT. This chain uses TRBV5-4 with TRBJ2-2; weak D call: TRBD1 (6 bases). Trimming took 1 base from V and 1 from J, leaving 8 bases between them. Germline V gene sequence: CDR1 SGHNT, CDR2 YYREEE (reference sequence). The CDR3 spans 15 residues.

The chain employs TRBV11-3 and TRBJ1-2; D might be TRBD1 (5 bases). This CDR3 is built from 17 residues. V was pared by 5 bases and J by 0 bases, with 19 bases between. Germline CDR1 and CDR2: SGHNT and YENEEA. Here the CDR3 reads CASSRPAGYPPNYGYTF. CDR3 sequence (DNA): TGTGCCAGCAGCCGACCGGCAGGGTATCCGCCTAACTATGGCTACACCTTC.

CDR3 region: CASSGGQGIGNTEAFF. In DNA, the CDR3 is TGTGCCAGCAGCGGGGGACAGGGGATTGGGAACACTGAAGCTTTCTTT. The chain links TRBV9 to TRBJ1-1; 10 bases match TRBD1. Germline CDR1 and CDR2: SGDLS and YYNGEE. Germline trimming cut 3 bases from V and 1 base from J; bases unmatched to any gene: 6. The CDR3 is made up of 16 amino acids.

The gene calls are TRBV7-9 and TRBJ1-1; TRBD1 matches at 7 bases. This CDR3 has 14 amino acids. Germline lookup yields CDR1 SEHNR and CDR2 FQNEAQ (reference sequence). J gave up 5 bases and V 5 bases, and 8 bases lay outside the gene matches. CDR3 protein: CASSLGQETTEAFF. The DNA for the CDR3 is TGTGCCAGCAGCCTCGGACAGGAAACGACTGAAGCTTTCTTT.

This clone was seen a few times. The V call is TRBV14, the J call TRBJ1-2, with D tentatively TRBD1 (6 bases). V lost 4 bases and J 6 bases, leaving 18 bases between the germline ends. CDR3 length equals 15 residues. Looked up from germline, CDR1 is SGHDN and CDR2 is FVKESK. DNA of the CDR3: TGTGCCAGCAGCCCTACTCTCCGGGGGGCGGATGGCTACACCTTC. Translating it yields CASSPTLRGADGYTF. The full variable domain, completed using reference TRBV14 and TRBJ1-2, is EAGVTQFPSHSVIEKGQTVTLRCDPISGHDNLYWYRRVMGKEIKFLLHFVKESKQDESGMPNNRFLAERTGGTYSTLKVQPAELEDSGVYFCASSPTLRGADGYTFGSGTRLTVV.

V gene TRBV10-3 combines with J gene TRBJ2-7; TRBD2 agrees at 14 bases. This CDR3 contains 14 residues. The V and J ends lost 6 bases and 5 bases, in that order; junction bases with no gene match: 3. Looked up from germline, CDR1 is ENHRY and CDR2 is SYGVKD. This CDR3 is CAISVGLAGDEQYF. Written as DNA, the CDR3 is TGTGCCATCAGCGTGGGACTAGCGGGAGACGAGCAGTACTTC.

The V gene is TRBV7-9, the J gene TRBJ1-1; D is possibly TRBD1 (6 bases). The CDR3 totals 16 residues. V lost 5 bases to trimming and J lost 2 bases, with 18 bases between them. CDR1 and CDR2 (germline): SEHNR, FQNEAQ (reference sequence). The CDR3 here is CASSALGGAVNTEAFF. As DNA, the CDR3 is TGTGCCAGCAGCGCCCTAGGGGGGGCGGTTAACACTGAAGCTTTCTTT.

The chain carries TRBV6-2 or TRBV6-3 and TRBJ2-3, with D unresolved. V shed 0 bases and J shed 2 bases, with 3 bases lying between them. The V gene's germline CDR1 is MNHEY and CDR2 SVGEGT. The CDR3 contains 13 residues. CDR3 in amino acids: CASSYSLTDTQYF. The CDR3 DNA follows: TGTGCCAGCAGTTACTCCCTCACAGATACGCAGTATTTT.

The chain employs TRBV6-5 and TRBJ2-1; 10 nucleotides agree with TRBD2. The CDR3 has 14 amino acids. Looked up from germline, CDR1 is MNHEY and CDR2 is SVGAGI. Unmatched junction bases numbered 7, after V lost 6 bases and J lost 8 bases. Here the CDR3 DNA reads TGTGCCAGCAGATTCTCTAGCGGGAGTCATGAGCAGTTCTTC. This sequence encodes CASRFSSGSHEQFF.

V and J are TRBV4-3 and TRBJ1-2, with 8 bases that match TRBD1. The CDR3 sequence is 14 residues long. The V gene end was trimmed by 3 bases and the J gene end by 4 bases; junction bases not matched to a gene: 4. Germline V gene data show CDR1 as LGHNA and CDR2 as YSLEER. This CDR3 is CASSQDRASYGYTF. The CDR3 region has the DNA TGCGCCAGCAGCCAGGACAGGGCCTCCTATGGCTACACCTTC.